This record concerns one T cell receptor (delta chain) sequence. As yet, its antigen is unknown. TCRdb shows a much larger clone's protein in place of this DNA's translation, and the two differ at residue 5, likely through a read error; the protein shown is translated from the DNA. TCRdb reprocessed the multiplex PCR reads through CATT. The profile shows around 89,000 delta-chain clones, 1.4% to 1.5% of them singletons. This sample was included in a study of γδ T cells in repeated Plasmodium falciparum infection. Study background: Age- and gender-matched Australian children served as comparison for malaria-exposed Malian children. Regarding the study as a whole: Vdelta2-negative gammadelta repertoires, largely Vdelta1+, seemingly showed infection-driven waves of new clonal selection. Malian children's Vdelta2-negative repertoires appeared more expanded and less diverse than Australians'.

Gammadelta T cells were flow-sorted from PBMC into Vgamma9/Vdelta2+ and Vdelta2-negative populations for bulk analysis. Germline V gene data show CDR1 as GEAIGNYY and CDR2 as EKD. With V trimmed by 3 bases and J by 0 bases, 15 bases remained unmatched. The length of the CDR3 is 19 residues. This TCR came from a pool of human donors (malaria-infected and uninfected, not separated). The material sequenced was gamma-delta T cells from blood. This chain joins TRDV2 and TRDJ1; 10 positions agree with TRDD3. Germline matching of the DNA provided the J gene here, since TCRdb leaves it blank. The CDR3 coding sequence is TGTGCCTGTGACTTCATAGGGGTCGTTACTGGGGGATACACCGATAAACTCATCTTT. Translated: CACDFIGVVTGGYTDKLIF.